The entry below describes one TCR beta chain. This sample was included in a study of blood T cell repertoires in COVID-19. How the authors handled the data: Amplified reference gene primers provided the basis for estimating nucleated cell counts. The method was immunoSEQ multiplex PCR; TCRdb's version includes in-frame clones alone and lacks a portion of them. That table supplies the V and J calls and clone size; D and trimming were determined from the DNA. The sample consists of some 130,000 clones, 84% of them appearing once. After removal of 6 bases from V and 0 bases from J, the junction contained 3 bases not matched to a gene. CDR3 length: 14 residues. The germline V gene has CDR1 SGHDN and CDR2 FVKESK.

The TCR was taken from a man between 60 and 75 years old with acute or convalescent COVID-19. Sequenced sample: peripheral blood. This chain links TRBV14 with TRBJ1-2; 8 bases line up with TRBD1. Here the CDR3 reads CASRRTGTNYGYTF. Written as DNA, the CDR3 is TGTGCCAGCAGACGGACAGGGACTAACTATGGCTACACCTTC.